Included here is one TCR beta chain sequence, with context. Its antigen is undetermined. V dropped 3 bases and J dropped 5; count of bases not matched to a gene: 11. CDR1 and CDR2 (germline): MNHNS, SASEGT. The CDR3 spans 17 residues. Several immunoSEQ 96-well plates shared each subset's DNA, each plate a replicate. When replicate PCRs were run on sorted subsets, they used 150 to 250 ng DNA, some 33,000 T cell genomes. The assay was immunoSEQ multiplex PCR, and TCRdb's table has in-frame clones only and misses some. The data contain hundreds of thousands of clones, about 96% of them singletons. The naive CD8 population came from CD45RO-negative cells selected for CCR7, without terminally differentiated effector memory CD45RA+ cells. This sample is part of a study of shared clonotypes between healthy human individuals. Notes on the study in general: Naive subsets generally exceeded memory subsets in estimated richness.

J is TRBJ2-7 and V is TRBV6-1, with TRBD2 matching over 12 bases. This clonotype was sampled from a woman in her 30s in good health. The sequenced material came from naive CD8+ T cells sorted from blood. The chain's CDR3 is CASSELAGGPPWNEQYF. The CDR3 nucleotides read TGTGCCAGCAGTGAGCTAGCGGGAGGGCCCCCTTGGAACGAGCAGTACTTC.